The 18 T cell receptor beta chains below come from one sample, sequenced in a study of blood T cell repertoires in COVID-19. TCRdb keeps only in-frame clones here, not all; method: immunoSEQ multiplex PCR. The sample holds about 82,000 clones, about 80% seen once. The specimen sequenced was peripheral blood. All receptors come from a middle-aged woman with active or convalescent COVID-19.

The chain has TRBV11-2 and TRBJ2-7; 7 nucleotides line up with TRBD1. Germline loops: CDR1 SGHAT, CDR2 FQNNGV. The CDR3 totals 16 residues. The trim removed 6 bases at V and 6 bases at J, leaving 17 bases unmatched. The CDR3 is CASRHPQGQILSEQYF. CDR3 bases: TGTGCCAGCAGACATCCCCAGGGACAGATATTGTCCGAGCAGTACTTC.

This sequence joins TRBV10-3 and TRBJ2-3; 7 nucleotides align to TRBD1. With V trimmed by 6 bases and J by 2 bases, 8 bases remained unmatched. The CDR3 runs 15 residues. Germline V CDR1 and CDR2: ENHRY, SYGVKD. CDR3 loop: CAISDDRALTDTQYF. CDR3 coding DNA: TGTGCCATCAGCGACGACAGGGCCCTCACAGATACGCAGTATTTT.

The chain is built from TRBV3-1 (or the pseudogene TRBV3-2) and TRBJ2-7, with TRBD2 matching 7 bases. Looked up from germline, CDR1 is LGHDT and CDR2 is YNNKEL (reference sequence). Trimming at V came to 5 bases and at J to 2 bases, leaving 12 bases not matched to a gene. The CDR3 is 16 amino acids. DNA for the CDR3: TGTGCCAGCAGCAAGGGAGGGTTTCCGAGCCCCTACGAGCAGTACTTC. It yields the protein CASSKGGFPSPYEQYF.

The chain has TRBV7-8 and TRBJ1-5, with 7 positions matching TRBD1. The junction had 12 bases not matched to a gene; V was cut back by 5 bases and J by 2 bases. Germline V CDR1 and CDR2: SGHVS, FQNEAQ. The CDR3 is made up of 17 amino acids. The CDR3 sequence is CASSLGQRSIGNQPQHF. For the CDR3, the DNA is TGTGCCAGCAGCCTGGGACAGAGGAGTATTGGCAATCAGCCCCAGCATTTT. Full variable domain (missing parts from reference TRBV7-8 and TRBJ1-5): GAGVSQSPRYKVAKRGQDVALRCDPISGHVSLFWYQQALGQGPEFLTYFQNEAQLDKSGLPSDRFFAERPEGSVSTLKIQRTQQEDSAVYLCASSLGQRSIGNQPQHFGDGTRLSIL.

A single count supports this clone. The V call is TRBV11-2, the J call TRBJ1-2; a weak D match, TRBD1 (6 bases). V gave up 5 bases and J gave up 5 bases, with 9 bases separating them. The CDR3 has 12 amino acids. Germline CDR1 reads SGHAT; CDR2 reads FQNNGV. CDR3 in DNA: TGTGCCAGCAGCCCTCAGGGGTATGGCTACACCTTC. It translates to CASSPQGYGYTF.

The chain recombines TRBV7-2 with TRBJ1-2, with 11 nucleotides matching TRBD1. The CDR3 consists of 14 residues. CDR1 SGHTA and CDR2 FQGNSA come from the germline V gene. With 5 bases clipped from V and 7 bases from J, the junction kept 6 bases outside the gene matches. CDR3 sequence: CASSTGQGARGYTF. In DNA form, the CDR3 reads TGTGCCAGCAGCACCGGACAGGGGGCGCGTGGCTACACCTTC.

The sample holds one count of this clone. V is TRBV5-1 and J is TRBJ1-2; 7 bases are a match to TRBD1. V was pared by 0 bases and J by 6 bases, with 8 bases of the junction left unmatched. The CDR3 is 15 amino acids. The germline gives CDR1 SGHRS, CDR2 YFSETQ. CDR3 sequence reads: CASSLETGSIHGYTF. CDR3 coding DNA: TGCGCCAGCAGCTTGGAGACAGGGAGTATCCATGGCTACACCTTC. Looking up the rest from reference TRBV5-1 and TRBJ1-2 gives the full variable domain: KAGVTQTPRYLIKTRGQQVTLSCSPISGHRSVSWYQQTPGQGLQFLFEYFSETQRNKGNFPGRFSGRQFSNSRSEMNVSTLELGDSALYLCASSLETGSIHGYTFGSGTRLTVV.

This clone showed up just a few times. This sequence joins TRBV9 and TRBJ2-3; the match to TRBD2 covers 7 bases. CDR3 length equals 15 residues. The V segment lost 2 bases and the J segment 2 bases; nucleotides outside the gene matches: 5. Germline V gives CDR1 SGDLS, CDR2 YYNGEE. The CDR3 DNA follows: TGTGCCAGCAGCGTCGGCGGGAGCTCCACAGATACGCAGTATTTT. The encoded protein is CASSVGGSSTDTQYF.

The CDR3 DNA is TGTGCCAGCAGCAAAAGGATCGTTCGGCGGGGGGGCCCAGATACGCAGTATTTT. It codes for CASSKRIVRRGGPDTQYF. The chain has TRBV21-1 and TRBJ2-3; the table's TRBD2 call for D was not verified on the DNA. TRBV21-1 is given as a pseudogene. The CDR3 has 18 amino acids.

The chain couples TRBV5-1 to TRBJ2-2, with D possibly matching TRBD1 (5 bases). Germline CDR1 and CDR2: SGHRS and YFSETQ. Trimming left V 4 bases short and J 6 bases short, with 13 bases between. The CDR3 sequence is 14 residues long. The DNA for the CDR3 is TGCGCCAGCAGCCCAACTGCAGGGCCCGGGGAGCTGTTTTTT. Amino acids: CASSPTAGPGELFF.

V gene TRBV27 combines with J gene TRBJ2-7; 7 positions match TRBD2. This CDR3 has 13 residues. Germline CDR1 and CDR2: MNHEY and SMNVEV (reference sequence). V lost 3 bases to trimming and J lost 3 bases; unmatched junction nucleotides: 2. In nucleotides, the CDR3 is TGTGCCAGCAGTTTGGCGGGGGTCTACGAGCAGTACTTC. The encoded protein is CASSLAGVYEQYF.

This chain links TRBV27 with TRBJ2-7, with 7 nucleotides matching TRBD2. Per germline, CDR1 MNHEY and CDR2 SMNVEV (reference sequence). This CDR3 has 14 residues. The junction had 10 bases not matched to a gene; V was cut back by 5 bases and J by 6 bases. The DNA for the CDR3 is TGTGCCAGCAGTACCCAAGGGAGGGCCTCCGAGCAGTACTTC. It yields the protein CASSTQGRASEQYF.

The rearrangement joins TRBV28 to TRBJ2-7; no definite D call. Trimming took off 6 bases at V and 1 base at J, with 7 bases between the two ends. This CDR3 comprises 12 residues. Looked up from germline, CDR1 is MDHEN and CDR2 is SYDVKM. As DNA, the CDR3 is TGTGCCAGCAGGGCCCAATCCTACGAGCAGTACTTC. Its protein product is CASRAQSYEQYF.

J is TRBJ2-1 and V is TRBV20-1; 8 nucleotides line up with TRBD2. With 3 bases clipped from V and 3 bases from J, the junction kept 10 bases outside the gene matches. CDR3 length: 16 residues. CDR1 is DFQATT and CDR2 is SNEGSKA in the germline V gene (reference sequence). This CDR3 is CSASYGGDHFYNEQFF. The CDR3, as DNA: TGCAGTGCTAGTTACGGGGGGGACCACTTCTACAATGAGCAGTTCTTC.

V is TRBV19 and J is TRBJ2-4, with D possibly TRBD2 on 6 matching bases. The CDR3 extends over 18 amino acids. V was trimmed by 4 bases and J by 2 bases, leaving 21 bases between them. Germline-derived CDR1 and CDR2 are LNHDA and SQIVND (reference sequence). The CDR3 loop is CASSTWISGTGPKNIQYF. CDR3 bases: TGTGCCAGTAGTACTTGGATCTCCGGGACTGGGCCCAAAAACATTCAGTACTTC.

This clone appeared a few times. V and J are TRBV27 and TRBJ2-1, with D unresolved. Germline V gene lookup returns CDR1 MNHEY and CDR2 SMNVEV (reference sequence). This CDR3 is built from 14 residues. Between the trimmed V and J ends, which lost 1 base and 8 bases, there was a span of 12 bases. CDR3 bases: TGTGCCAGCAGTTTATATGGAGAGGTTGATGAGCAGTTCTTC. Encoded protein: CASSLYGEVDEQFF.

CDR3 amino acids: CAITGNYGYTF. CDR3 DNA sequence: TGTGCCATTACAGGGAACTATGGCTACACCTTC. The J gene is TRBJ1-2, the V gene TRBV6-6, with a possible D match to TRBD1 (6 bases). Germline values: CDR1 MNHNY, CDR2 SVGAGI (reference sequence). CDR3 size: 11 residues. Trimming shortened V by 10 bases and J by 2 bases, and 8 bases separated the two germline ends.

This clone turned up a few times. The chain combines TRBV29-1 with TRBJ1-2; a weak D match, TRBD1 (5 bases). Trimming pared 1 base from V and 4 bases from J, leaving 13 bases between. Germline V gene sequence: CDR1 SQVTM, CDR2 ANQGSEA. CDR3 length equals 14 residues. The CDR3 protein is CSVEGRGMSYGYTF. CDR3 in DNA: TGCAGCGTTGAAGGGCGGGGCATGAGCTATGGCTACACCTTC.